There are a few counts of the clone carrying this T cell receptor beta chain. The antigen remains undetermined. This specimen belongs to a study of tumor-infiltrating lymphocytes in localized non-small cell lung cancer. The study's findings and limits: TCRbeta sequencing showed higher T cell infiltration in tumors than uninvolved lung. No T-cell fraction difference was seen between IM1 and IM2 tumors.

Some clones are missing from TCRdb's copy, which holds only in-frame ones; the method was immunoSEQ multiplex PCR. The sample contains 9,500 to 15,000 clones, around 80% of which appear only once. Sequenced input: lung tumor tissue. The clonotype originates from a human donor with non-small cell lung cancer.

Written as DNA, the CDR3 is TGTGCCAGCATCTACAGGGTAGCTAATTCACCCCTCCACTTT. This codes for CASIYRVANSPLHF. The gene calls are TRBV2 and TRBJ1-6; D perhaps matches TRBD1 (6 bases). V was cut by 7 bases and J by 6 bases, with 13 bases left in between. The CDR3 spans 14 residues. The germline CDR1 and CDR2 sequences are SNHLY and FYNNEI. The whole variable domain, filled in from reference TRBV2 and TRBJ1-6, reads EPEVTQTPSHQVTQMGQEVILRCVPISNHLYFYWYRQILGQKVEFLVSFYNNEISEKSEIFDDQFSVERPDGSNFTLKIRSTKLEDSAMYFCASIYRVANSPLHFGNGTRLTVT.